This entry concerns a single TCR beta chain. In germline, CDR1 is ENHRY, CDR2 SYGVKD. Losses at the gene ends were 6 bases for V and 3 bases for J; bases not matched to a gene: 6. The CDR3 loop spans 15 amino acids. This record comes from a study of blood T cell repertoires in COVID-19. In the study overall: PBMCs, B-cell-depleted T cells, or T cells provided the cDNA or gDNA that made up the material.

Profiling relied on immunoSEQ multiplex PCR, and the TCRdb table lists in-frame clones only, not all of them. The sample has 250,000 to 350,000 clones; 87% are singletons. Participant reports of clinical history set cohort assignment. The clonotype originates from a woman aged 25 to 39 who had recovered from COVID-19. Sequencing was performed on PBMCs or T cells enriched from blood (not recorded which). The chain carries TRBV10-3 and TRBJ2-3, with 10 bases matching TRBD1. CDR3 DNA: TGTGCCATCAGCGACGGACAGGGGGGGACAGATACGCAGTATTTT. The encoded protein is CAISDGQGGTDTQYF.